The 32 T cell receptor beta chains presented below share a single source sample, sequenced in a study of T cells in women clearing cervical HPV infection (dated by TCRdb to between 2018 and 2020). Library creation used the immunoSEQ multiplex PCR assay. TCRdb holds this immuneACCESS table with in-frame rearrangements only. Some clones are missing; in checked studies, unresolved V genes explain under half, and the rest has no known cause. The sample's table covers 29,000 or so clones. Of the sample, 2.8% is held by the ten largest clones. Sequencing was done on a sample of blood buffy coat. Receptors were obtained from a woman between 18 and 75 years old with a cervical HPV16 infection that either progressed to CIN3+ or cleared (not recorded which).

Concerning this clone itself: The observed sequence ends 3 residues before the CDR3 terminus, with the missing tail filled in from the germline J gene. J is TRBJ2-7 and V is TRBV5-1; TRBD1 aligns across 11 bases. V lost 0 bases and J lost 3; bases outside the gene matches: 5. CDR3 size: 16 residues. CDR1 is SGHRS and CDR2 is YFSETQ in the germline V gene. The CDR3 region is CASSLGLGTGGYEQYF. The CDR3 bases that were read are TGCGCCAGCAGCTTGGGGCTAGGGACAGGGGGCTACGAG.

Comment on this clone: The CDR3 is cut off 3 residues early in the read; its end comes from the germline J gene. The J gene is TRBJ1-2, the V gene TRBV11-2, with TRBD1 identical over 7 bases. Germline trimming cut 3 bases from V and 4 bases from J; bases unmatched to any gene: 5. From germline, CDR1 is SGHAT and CDR2 FQNNGV. The CDR3 has 14 residues. The CDR3 region is CASSLGQTSYGYTF. CDR3 DNA (partial): TGTGCCAGCAGCTTGGGACAGACAAGCTATGGC.

CDR3 region: CASEEGVSGELFF. The DNA read from the CDR3 is TGTGCCAGCGAGGAGGGCGTTTCCGGGGAG. This rearrangement joins TRBV13 to TRBJ2-2; a possible D gene is TRBD2 (6 bases). The read ends 3 residues before the CDR3 terminus; that terminus is restored from the germline J gene. The CDR3 length is 13 residues. CDR1 and CDR2 from the germline V gene are PRHDT and FYEKMQ (reference sequence). The germline V and J ends were trimmed by 8 bases and 6 bases, with 13 bases remaining between them.

Of note for this clone: The read ends 3 residues shy of where the CDR3 ends; the end is completed using the germline J gene. The chain uses TRBV19 and TRBJ2-3; D is possibly TRBD2 (6 bases). Germline assignment: CDR1 LNHDA and CDR2 SQIVND (reference sequence). The CDR3 loop spans 13 amino acids. V was clipped by 5 bases and J by 5 bases, with 11 bases between them. The covered CDR3 bases are TGTGCCAGTAGTCAGGGACTCCGAGATACG. Translating gives CASSQGLRDT. The CDR3 reads in full as CASSQGLRDTQYF.

On this clone itself: Read sequence stops 3 residues before the CDR3 end, and the germline J gene provides the missing end. This rearrangement joins TRBV2 to TRBJ2-5, with 7 bases lining up with TRBD2. The CDR3 runs 16 residues. Unmatched junction bases numbered 10, after V lost 2 bases and J lost 4 bases. Germline CDR1 and CDR2: SNHLY and FYNNEI. CDR3 region: CASSEWRGYSGETQYF. The part of the CDR3 DNA that was read is TGTGCCAGCAGTGAATGGCGGGGGTATTCGGGAGAGACC.

A word on this clone: The CDR3 end falls 3 residues outside the read, so it is completed with the germline J gene. The chain uses TRBV12-3 or TRBV12-4 and TRBJ1-5; 8 bases agree with TRBD1. The CDR3 sequence is 14 residues long. V was clipped by 3 bases and J by 7 bases; unmatched bases: 5. The sequenced part of the CDR3 DNA is TGTGCCAGCAGTTTTTCAGGGGGCGGACAGCCC. Amino acids: CASSFSGGGQP. From start to end, the CDR3 is CASSFSGGGQPQHF.

As regards this clone: The read ends 3 residues early relative to the CDR3; the germline J gene fills the gap. V and J are TRBV7-6 and TRBJ2-1, with TRBD2 as a possible D gene (5 bases). The CDR3 covers 15 residues. Looked up from germline, CDR1 is SGHVS and CDR2 is FNYEAQ. V was cut by 2 bases and J by 0 bases, with 8 bases left in between. CDR3 loop: CASSLNRGSYNEQFF. The sequenced part of the CDR3 DNA is TGTGCCAGCAGCTTAAATCGGGGCTCCTACAATGAG.

Points on this clone: Sequencing ends 3 residues short of the CDR3 end; the germline J gene provides the rest. This CDR3 is also generated by other DNA sequences in the sample. The chain links TRBV30 to TRBJ2-3, with 7 bases aligning to TRBD1. Germline CDR1 is GTSNPN and CDR2 is SVGIG (reference sequence). V lost 2 bases and J lost 2; bases outside the gene matches: 4. The CDR3 covers 14 residues. The CDR3 reads CAWSRGGTTDTQYF. The sequenced CDR3 bases are TGTGCCTGGAGTCGAGGGGGCACCACAGATACG.

As for this clone: The read terminates 3 residues before the CDR3 end, so the remaining end is supplied by the germline J gene. The V call is TRBV29-1, the J call TRBJ2-1; TRBD2 matches at 10 bases. The V and J ends lost 4 bases and 0 bases, in that order; junction bases with no gene match: 6. The CDR3 covers 16 residues. The germline V gene has CDR1 SQVTM and CDR2 ANQGSEA. Partial CDR3 DNA: TGCAGCGTTGTTGGCTCTAGCGGGAGCTCCTACAATGAG. Protein product: CSVVGSSGSSYNE. The whole CDR3 sequence reads CSVVGSSGSSYNEQFF.

On this clone itself: Read coverage stops 3 residues before the CDR3 terminus; the germline J gene supplies the remainder. This chain joins TRBV20-1 and TRBJ2-3; 13 nucleotides match TRBD2. The CDR3 is made up of 15 amino acids. Germline V gives CDR1 DFQATT, CDR2 SNEGSKA (reference sequence). The junction had 6 bases not matched to a gene; V was cut back by 6 bases and J by 3 bases. The DNA read from the CDR3 is TGCAGTGCCACCCAGACTAGCGGGGGGACAGATACG. It specifies CSATQTSGGTDT. The full CDR3 reads CSATQTSGGTDTQYF.

Comments on this clone: The missing CDR3 end, 3 residues past where the read stops, is filled in from the germline J gene. The chain uses TRBV18 and TRBJ2-1, with TRBD1 matching over 9 bases. CDR1 KGHSH and CDR2 LQKENI come from the germline V gene. V trimming: 8 bases; J trimming: 9 bases; junction bases outside the gene matches: 14. The CDR3 runs to 15 residues. The part of the CDR3 DNA that was read is TGTGCCAGCGCACAAACCGGGACAGGGCTGAGTGAG. Translation gives CASAQTGTGLSE. The full CDR3 sequence reads CASAQTGTGLSEQFF.

A note on this clone: The read finishes 3 residues shy of the CDR3 end, and the germline J gene is used to complete it. V is TRBV19 and J is TRBJ1-6, with D hard to call. V lost 5 bases to trimming and J lost 10 bases, with 9 bases between them. The CDR3 runs to 12 residues. Germline CDR1 and CDR2: LNHDA and SQIVND (reference sequence). The DNA read from the CDR3 is TGTGCCAGTAGTTCTTCGGGGTCACCC. It codes for CASSSSGSP. The CDR3 in its entirety is CASSSSGSPLHF.

Note on this clone: The read falls 3 residues short of the CDR3 end, and the missing part is taken from the germline J gene. The rearrangement uses TRBV27 and TRBJ2-7; 7 bases are shared with TRBD1. The CDR3 runs to 14 residues. Germline trimming cut 4 bases from V and 6 bases from J; bases unmatched to any gene: 9. Per germline, CDR1 MNHEY and CDR2 SMNVEV (reference sequence). The CDR3 is CASSSARTGSEQYF. CDR3 bases read: TGTGCCAGCAGTTCCGCTCGGACAGGAAGCGAG.

A remark on this clone: The read halts 3 residues ahead of the CDR3 end, with the missing end drawn from the germline J gene. The rearrangement joins TRBV18 to TRBJ1-1; 7 nucleotides align to TRBD1. This CDR3 contains 15 residues. The germline gives CDR1 KGHSH, CDR2 LQKENI. CDR3 bases read: TGTGCCAGCTCACCTTGGGACAGTCGACAAGAGACC. Amino acid sequence: CASSPWDSRQET. In full, the CDR3 is CASSPWDSRQETAFF. The variable domain in full, with the rest retrieved from reference TRBV18 and TRBJ1-1, is NAGVMQNPRHLVRRRGQEARLRCSPMKGHSHVYWYRQLPEEGLKFMVYLQKENIIDESGMPKERFSAEFPKEGPSILRIQQVVRGDSAAYFCASSPWDSRQETAFFGQGTRLTVV.

Remarks on this clone: Coverage ceases 3 residues before the CDR3 finishes, and the germline J gene fills in the end. This chain links TRBV19 with TRBJ1-6, with D perhaps matching TRBD1 (6 bases). Germline values: CDR1 LNHDA, CDR2 SQIVND (reference sequence). Trimming cost V 4 bases and J 5 bases, with 12 bases left between them. The CDR3 runs 15 residues. The sequenced CDR3 bases are TGTGCCAGTAGTACCACAGGGTCGAATAATTCACCC. Translation gives CASSTTGSNNSP. The full CDR3 protein is CASSTTGSNNSPLHF.

About this clone itself: The read is 3 residues too short to cover the CDR3 end, so that end is filled in from the germline J gene. V and J are TRBV7-2 and TRBJ2-3, with 8 bases matching TRBD2. Germline CDR1 is SGHTA and CDR2 is FQGNSA. V shed 5 bases, J shed 6 bases, and the junction held 7 bases outside the gene matches. The CDR3 has 14 residues. CDR3 DNA, as far as it was read: TGTGCCAGCAGCCTCGGACTAGCTCCCGATACG. This sequence encodes CASSLGLAPDT. In full, the CDR3 is CASSLGLAPDTQYF.

Regarding this clone: The read gets to within 3 residues of the CDR3 end, and the germline J gene fills in the rest. V usage is TRBV20-1 and J usage is TRBJ2-1; 7 bases are shared with TRBD1. Germline V gene lookup returns CDR1 DFQATT and CDR2 SNEGSKA (reference sequence). V dropped 0 bases and J dropped 6; count of bases not matched to a gene: 5. CDR3 length: 14 amino acids. CDR3 amino acids: CSARDLGQVNEQFF. The sequenced CDR3 bases are TGCAGTGCTAGAGACCTCGGACAGGTCAATGAG.

As to this clone: The read terminates 3 residues ahead of where the CDR3 ends, so the germline J gene completes it. The chain joins TRBV28 to TRBJ1-1; no definite D call. V lost 8 bases and J lost 4, with 8 bases in between. CDR1 and CDR2 from the germline V gene are MDHEN and SYDVKM. The CDR3 length is 11 residues. This chain's CDR3 is CASQVTTEAFF. The DNA read from the CDR3 is TGTGCCAGCCAGGTCACCACTGAA.

About this clone itself: The CDR3 goes on 3 residues after the read ends, and that part is filled in from the germline J gene. The chain couples TRBV19 to TRBJ1-2, with D unresolved. Between the trimmed V and J ends, which lost 8 bases and 4 bases, there was a span of 14 bases. The germline gives CDR1 LNHDA, CDR2 SQIVND (reference sequence). This CDR3 comprises 13 residues. The part of the CDR3 DNA that was read is TGTGCCAGTCGCGACGGGTCGGGCTATGGC. It is translated as CASRDGSGYG. The CDR3 as a whole reads CASRDGSGYGYTF.

As to this clone: The CDR3 extends 3 residues past the end of the read, so its final part is completed from the germline J gene. The chain recombines TRBV29-1 with TRBJ1-1, with 8 bases matching TRBD1. V shed 3 bases and J 1 base; nucleotides not matched to a gene: 10. CDR3 size: 16 residues. CDR1 SQVTM and CDR2 ANQGSEA come from the germline V gene. CDR3 DNA (partial): TGCAGCGTTGACTACAGGGGGTATGGGGCGAACACTGAA. It codes for CSVDYRGYGANTE. The whole CDR3 sequence is CSVDYRGYGANTEAFF.

Concerning this clone: From the germline J gene comes the end of the CDR3, since the read stops 3 residues before it. V usage is TRBV5-1 and J usage is TRBJ1-2; D is ambiguous. CDR3 length: 14 residues. The V gene lost 4 bases and the J gene lost 5 bases, with 15 bases spanning the gap. Germline V gene lookup returns CDR1 SGHRS and CDR2 YFSETQ. The CDR3 bases that were read are TGCGCCAGCAGCGACGGCGGATCCGAATATGGC. Translated: CASSDGGSEYG. The whole CDR3 sequence is CASSDGGSEYGYTF.

Turning to this clone: The read ends 3 residues early relative to the CDR3; the germline J gene fills the gap. This chain links TRBV20-1 with TRBJ2-1, with D hard to call. Germline CDR1 and CDR2: DFQATT and SNEGSKA (reference sequence). Trimming removed 6 bases from V and 6 bases from J, with 18 bases in between. This CDR3 contains 14 residues. CDR3: CSALVGRTGNEQFF. Incomplete CDR3 DNA: TGCAGTGCCCTGGTGGGCAGAACCGGCAATGAG.

A word on this clone: The CDR3 end is not reached by the read, which stops 3 residues before it; the germline J gene fills it in. The chain recombines TRBV7-9 with TRBJ2-7; 10 positions match TRBD2. V shed 5 bases and J 4 bases; nucleotides not matched to a gene: 5. Germline V lookup: CDR1 SEHNR, CDR2 FQNEAQ (reference sequence). The CDR3 has 14 amino acids. The CDR3 sequence is CASSTGLAEYEQYF. The sequenced part of the CDR3 DNA is TGTGCCAGCAGCACTGGACTAGCGGAATACGAG.

About this clone: With the read ending 3 residues before the CDR3 end, the germline J gene is used to fill in that end. This chain links TRBV12-3 or TRBV12-4 with TRBJ1-5, with a possible D match to TRBD1 (5 bases). V was clipped by 3 bases and J by 7 bases, with 10 bases between them. CDR3 length: 13 amino acids. CDR3 bases read: TGTGCCAGCAGTTTGTCAGGGAAGCAGCCC. This codes for CASSLSGKQP. The entire CDR3 is CASSLSGKQPQHF.

About this clone: The read halts 3 residues ahead of the CDR3 end, with the missing end drawn from the germline J gene. The V and J genes are TRBV4-2 and TRBJ1-2; a weak D match, TRBD1 (5 bases). The V end was cut by 4 bases, the J end by 2 bases, with 17 bases between. There are 16 residues in the CDR3. The germline gives CDR1 LGHNA, CDR2 YNFKEQ. Incomplete CDR3 DNA: TGTGCCAGCAGCCGCAACGTGGGGACTTGGAACTATGGC. As protein: CASSRNVGTWNYG. The entire CDR3 is CASSRNVGTWNYGYTF.

Notes on this clone: Read sequence stops 3 residues before the CDR3 end, and the germline J gene provides the missing end. The genes are TRBV11-2 and TRBJ2-1, with 7 bases that match TRBD1. After removal of 2 bases from V and 8 bases from J, the junction contained 0 bases not matched to a gene. The CDR3 extends over 12 amino acids. Germline V gives CDR1 SGHAT, CDR2 FQNNGV. Here the CDR3 reads CASSLQGDEQFF. The sequenced CDR3 bases are TGTGCCAGCAGCTTACAGGGGGATGAG.

Worth noting for this clone: The observed sequence ends 3 residues before the CDR3 terminus, with the missing tail filled in from the germline J gene. The chain employs TRBV2 and TRBJ1-2, with TRBD1 as a possible D gene (5 bases). This CDR3 has 13 residues. Germline lookup yields CDR1 SNHLY and CDR2 FYNNEI. CDR3 loop: CASSEDRHNDYTF. The DNA read from the CDR3 is TGTGCCAGCAGTGAAGACAGGCACAATGAC. Supplemented by reference TRBV2 and TRBJ1-2, the full variable domain reads EPEVTQTPSHQVTQMGQEVILRCVPISNHLYFYWYRQILGQKVEFLVSFYNNEISEKSEIFDDQFSVERPDGSNFTLKIRSTKLEDSAMYFCASSEDRHNDYTFGSGTRLTVV.

As regards this clone: The read ends 3 residues shy of where the CDR3 ends; the end is completed using the germline J gene. The chain joins TRBV7-1 to TRBJ2-3, with 11 bases matching TRBD2. TRBV7-1 is marked as an open reading frame, function uncertain. Trimming took 2 bases from V and 2 from J; bases not matched to a gene: 18. CDR3 length: 21 amino acids. Partial CDR3 DNA: TGTGCCAGCAGCTCAATCGAAGAGGGGTGGGGTAGCGGGAGGGTCACAGATACG. Translating it yields CASSSIEEGWGSGRVTDT. The entire CDR3 reads CASSSIEEGWGSGRVTDTQYF.

As to this clone: The read finishes 3 residues shy of the CDR3 end, and the germline J gene is used to complete it. The chain carries TRBV2 and TRBJ2-3, with 10 positions matching TRBD2. The germline CDR1 and CDR2 sequences are SNHLY and FYNNEI. The CDR3 consists of 15 residues. The V gene end was trimmed by 6 bases and the J gene end by 7 bases; junction bases not matched to a gene: 10. CDR3 DNA, as far as it was read: TGTGCCAGCAGCCGGACTAGCGGAACTGGATATACG. Its translation is CASSRTSGTGYT. The whole CDR3 sequence reads CASSRTSGTGYTQYF.

To note about this clone: The observed sequence ends 3 residues before the CDR3 terminus, with the missing tail filled in from the germline J gene. The genes are TRBV7-2 and TRBJ1-2; 8 bases map to TRBD1. V shed 2 bases and J 6 bases; nucleotides not matched to a gene: 8. The V gene's germline CDR1 is SGHTA and CDR2 FQGNSA. This CDR3 contains 15 residues. The sequenced CDR3 bases are TGTGCCAGCAGCTTAAATGCAGGGGGCTGGAATGGC. Its protein is CASSLNAGGWNG. The complete CDR3 protein is CASSLNAGGWNGYTF.

Notes on this clone: The CDR3 end is not reached by the read, which stops 3 residues before it; the germline J gene fills it in. The chain is built from TRBV12-5 and TRBJ2-7, with 7 bases identical to TRBD1. The CDR3 sequence is 13 residues long. Trimming cost V 5 bases and J 2 bases; bases outside gene matches: 3. Germline loops: CDR1 LGHNT, CDR2 FRNRAP. CDR3 bases read: TGTGCTAGTGGTATCGGACAGGCCTACGAG. Translating gives CASGIGQAYE. The CDR3 reads in full as CASGIGQAYEQYF.

A remark on this clone: The read gets to within 3 residues of the CDR3 end, and the germline J gene fills in the rest. The rearrangement links TRBV5-1 to TRBJ2-5; TRBD1 agrees at 10 bases. J lost 3 bases, V lost 0 bases, and 2 bases had no gene match. The CDR3 loop spans 15 amino acids. Per germline, CDR1 SGHRS and CDR2 YFSETQ. The sequenced CDR3 bases are TGCGCCAGCAGCTTGGAGGGGACAGGGGAAGAGACC. This sequence encodes CASSLEGTGEET. Given in full, the CDR3 is CASSLEGTGEETQYF.